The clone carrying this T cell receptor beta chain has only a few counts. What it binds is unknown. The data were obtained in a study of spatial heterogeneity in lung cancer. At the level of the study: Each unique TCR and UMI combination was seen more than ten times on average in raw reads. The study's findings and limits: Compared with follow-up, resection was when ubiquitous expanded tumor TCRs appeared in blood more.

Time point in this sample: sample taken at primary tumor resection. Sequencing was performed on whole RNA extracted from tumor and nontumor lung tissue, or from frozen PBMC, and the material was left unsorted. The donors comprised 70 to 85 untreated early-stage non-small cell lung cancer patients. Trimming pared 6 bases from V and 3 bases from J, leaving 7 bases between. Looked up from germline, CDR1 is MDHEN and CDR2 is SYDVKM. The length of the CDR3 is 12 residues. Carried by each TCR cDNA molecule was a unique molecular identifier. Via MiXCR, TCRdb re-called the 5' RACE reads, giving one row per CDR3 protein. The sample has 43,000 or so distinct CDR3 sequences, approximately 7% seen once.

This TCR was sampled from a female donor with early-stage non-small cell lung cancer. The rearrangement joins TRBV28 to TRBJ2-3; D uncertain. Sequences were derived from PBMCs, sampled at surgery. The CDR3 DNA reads TGTGCCAGCAGCGATAGAACAGATACGCAGTATTTT. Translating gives CASSDRTDTQYF.